The 29 T cell receptor beta chains in this list originate from one sample, sequenced in a study of cytomegalovirus exposure and HLA in healthy donors. PCR amplification relied on 60 Vbeta primers (plus 13 Jbeta primers). Data came from immunoSEQ multiplex PCR; TCRdb stores just in-frame clones and leaves some out. The profile covers about 100,000 clones, with 70% to 80% appearing a single time and about 4.4% taken by the ten largest. Sample: PBMCs. The source of these receptors is a woman between 18 and 29 years old in good health and CMV-seropositive.

This sequence joins TRBV4-3 and TRBJ1-2; D possibly corresponds to TRBD1 (5 bases). This CDR3 comprises 16 residues. V lost 1 base and J lost 8, with 20 bases in between. CDR1 LGHNA and CDR2 YSLEER come from the germline V gene. DNA of the CDR3: TGCGCCAGCAGCCAAGTTACAGGCCCCAAGGGTGAGGGCTACACCTTC. It yields the protein CASSQVTGPKGEGYTF.

The V call is TRBV19, the J call TRBJ1-2; D is perhaps TRBD1 (6 bases). The CDR3 loop spans 13 amino acids. V was cut by 5 bases and J by 6 bases, with 13 bases left in between. Germline loops: CDR1 LNHDA, CDR2 SQIVND (reference sequence). CDR3 nucleotides: TGTGCCAGTAGTGCCACAGGGTGGGATGGCTACACCTTC. Protein: CASSATGWDGYTF.

V usage is TRBV7-9 and J usage is TRBJ2-7, with 16 bases identical to TRBD2. The CDR3 consists of 16 residues. The V gene end was trimmed by 4 bases and the J gene end by 7 bases; junction bases not matched to a gene: 7. CDR1 SEHNR and CDR2 FQNEAQ come from the germline V gene (reference sequence). CDR3 region: CASSSGLAGGFEEQYF. CDR3 sequence (DNA): TGTGCCAGCAGCTCGGGACTAGCGGGAGGGTTCGAGGAGCAGTACTTC.

J is TRBJ1-4 and V is TRBV7-9; D not resolved. Germline loops: CDR1 SEHNR, CDR2 FQNEAQ (reference sequence). V was shortened by 1 base and J by 6 bases, with 9 bases between the two germline ends. The CDR3 runs to 14 residues. DNA of the CDR3: TGTGCCAGCAGCTTAGGTGGAGGCGATGAAAAACTGTTTTTT. This gives the protein CASSLGGGDEKLFF.

The V gene is TRBV28, the J gene TRBJ2-7; possibly TRBD2 for D (6 bases). The CDR3 has 12 residues. V lost 10 bases and J lost 5, with 15 bases in between. Looked up from germline, CDR1 is MDHEN and CDR2 is SYDVKM. The CDR3 region has the DNA TGTGCCACGGGACTTCTATCGGACGAGCAGTACTTC. It is translated as CATGLLSDEQYF.

This chain connects TRBV19 to TRBJ2-5; 10 nucleotides match TRBD2. The CDR3 loop spans 17 amino acids. Germline CDR1 LNHDA, CDR2 SQIVND (reference sequence). Trimming removed 0 bases from V and 4 bases from J; junction bases left unmatched: 8. The CDR3 nucleotides read TGTGCCAGTAGTATAGATCGGCTAGCGGGAGAGTTAGAGACCCAGTACTTC. This codes for CASSIDRLAGELETQYF.

Here the CDR3 reads CASSEVGGDEQFF. The CDR3 nucleotides read TGTGCCAGCAGTGAGGTGGGAGGGGATGAGCAGTTCTTC. J is TRBJ2-1 and V is TRBV25-1, with 7 positions matching TRBD2. Germline V CDR1 and CDR2: MGHDK, SYGVNS. The ends lost 3 bases at V and 8 bases at J; junction bases unmatched: 4. This CDR3 is 13 amino acids long. Combining the CDR3 with reference TRBV25-1 and TRBJ2-1 gives the whole variable domain EADIYQTPRYLVIGTGKKITLECSQTMGHDKMYWYQQDPGMELHLIHYSYGVNSTEKGDLSSESTVSRIRTEHFPLTLESARPSHTSQYLCASSEVGGDEQFFGPGTRLTVL.

The chain employs TRBV2 and TRBJ2-1; D is possibly TRBD1 (5 bases). The CDR3 contains 13 residues. V lost 7 bases, J lost 12 bases, and 19 bases lay in between. In germline, CDR1 is SNHLY, CDR2 FYNNEI. DNA of the CDR3: TGTGCCAGCATTCAGGCACAGGCACACGGGCAGTTCTTC. Its translation: CASIQAQAHGQFF.

V usage is TRBV6-1 and J usage is TRBJ1-2, with a weak D call TRBD1 (5 bases). Trimming took off 2 bases at V and 7 bases at J, with 17 bases between the two ends. CDR1 and CDR2 from the germline V gene are MNHNS and SASEGT. The CDR3 sequence is 15 residues long. DNA for the CDR3: TGTGCCAGCAGTGAAAGTGGGGGAGGGTGGCGTGGCTACACCTTC. Translated, it gives CASSESGGGWRGYTF.

The genes are TRBV7-9 and TRBJ2-7, with no clear D. With 4 bases removed from V and 1 base from J, the gap between germline ends came to 5 bases. The CDR3 is 12 residues long. Per germline, CDR1 SEHNR and CDR2 FQNEAQ (reference sequence). In DNA, the CDR3 is TGTGCCAGCAGCTCCCTGTCCTACGAGCAGTACTTC. Protein: CASSSLSYEQYF.

V usage is TRBV12-5 and J usage is TRBJ1-3, with D possibly matching TRBD1 (5 bases). Germline lookup yields CDR1 LGHNT and CDR2 FRNRAP. Trimming left V 6 bases short and J 2 bases short, with 5 bases between. There are 12 residues in the CDR3. The CDR3 protein is CASGTAGNTIYF. The CDR3, as DNA: TGTGCTAGTGGGACAGCTGGAAACACCATATATTTT.

The chain employs TRBV29-1 and TRBJ2-5, with 9 bases aligning to TRBD2. Germline V gene sequence: CDR1 SQVTM, CDR2 ANQGSEA. CDR3 length: 14 amino acids. V was clipped by 4 bases and J by 1 base; unmatched bases: 4. In nucleotides, the CDR3 is TGCAGCGTTGCCGGGACTAGCATCCAAGAGACCCAGTACTTC. This gives the protein CSVAGTSIQETQYF.

This clone was observed a few times. The chain links TRBV18 to TRBJ2-7; D is possibly TRBD2 (6 bases). The CDR3 length is 14 residues. V lost 0 bases, J lost 6 bases, and 12 bases lay in between. CDR1 and CDR2 (germline): KGHSH, LQKENI. In nucleotides, the CDR3 is TGTGCCAGCTCACCACCGGGACTGTACAGCGAGCAGTACTTC. Translated, it gives CASSPPGLYSEQYF.

The CDR3 DNA is TGTGCCAGCAGCTTAGTCCCCTCAGGGGGAGGTAGCGGAACCTACGAGCAGTACTTC. Protein sequence: CASSLVPSGGGSGTYEQYF. This chain connects TRBV7-6 to TRBJ2-7; weak D call: TRBD1 (7 bases). V was trimmed by 1 base and J by 2 bases, leaving 24 bases between them. CDR1 and CDR2 from the germline V gene are SGHVS and FNYEAQ. The CDR3 extends over 19 amino acids.

The V call is TRBV30, the J call TRBJ2-2; TRBD1 aligns across 7 bases. The V and J ends lost 8 bases and 3 bases, in that order; junction bases with no gene match: 12. The CDR3 extends over 15 amino acids. Germline V gene data show CDR1 as GTSNPN and CDR2 as SVGIG (reference sequence). The CDR3 nucleotides are TGTGCCCGGAAGGCCCAGGGGGTGGACACCGGGGAGCTGTTTTTT. This translates into CARKAQGVDTGELFF.

The chain carries TRBV6-1 and TRBJ2-3, with D maybe TRBD2 (5 bases). The CDR3 spans 18 residues. Between the trimmed V and J ends, which lost 2 bases and 0 bases, there was a span of 18 bases. The germline V gene encodes CDR1 MNHNS and CDR2 SASEGT. CDR3 protein: CASSETETISSSTDTQYF. In nucleotides, the CDR3 is TGTGCCAGCAGTGAAACCGAGACTATTTCTAGTAGCACAGATACGCAGTATTTT.

This chain connects TRBV4-1 to TRBJ2-5, with 7 bases identical to TRBD2. The DNA end lines up better with TRBJ2-7; the J call may be wrong. This CDR3 is built from 16 residues. The germline V gene has CDR1 MGHRA and CDR2 YSYEKL. The DNA of the CDR3 is TGCGCCAGCAGCCAGGACTCCGGGACTACCTACTACGAGCAGTACTTC. Encoded protein: CASSQDSGTTYYEQYF.

As to this clone: One junction end disagrees with the germline gene, perhaps due to a read error. Within the sample, other DNA sequences also encode this same CDR3. This chain connects TRBV10-1 to TRBJ2-7, with D tentatively TRBD2 (6 bases). This CDR3 has 12 amino acids. Germline assignment: CDR1 WNHNN and CDR2 SYGVQD (reference sequence). DNA for the CDR3: TGCGCCAGTCCGGGGAGGTGGTACGAGCAGTACTTT. Protein sequence: CASPGRWYEQYF.

The chain links TRBV28 to TRBJ2-7; possible D gene TRBD1, 5 bases. This CDR3 contains 15 residues. With 2 bases removed from V and 5 bases from J, the gap between germline ends came to 16 bases. The V gene's germline CDR1 is MDHEN and CDR2 SYDVKM. The CDR3 DNA reads TGTGCCAGCAGTTTAAGGGGCTTCCTGGCCCACGAGCAGTACTTC. This gives the protein CASSLRGFLAHEQYF.

V is TRBV6-5 and J is TRBJ2-1, with D possibly matching TRBD2 (5 bases). The CDR3 runs to 13 residues. The V end was cut by 6 bases, the J end by 5 bases, with 11 bases between. The germline gives CDR1 MNHEY, CDR2 SVGAGI. The CDR3 sequence: CASSKRRDNEQFF. DNA of the CDR3: TGTGCCAGCAGCAAGCGGCGAGACAATGAGCAGTTCTTC.

V is TRBV19 and J is TRBJ2-5, with D possibly matching TRBD2 (6 bases). Germline V gene lookup returns CDR1 LNHDA and CDR2 SQIVND (reference sequence). The CDR3 has 14 amino acids. Trimming removed 3 bases at V and 5 bases at J, with 13 bases between. The CDR3 DNA sequence: TGTGCCAGTAGTATTGCGGGGCTAGGGGAGACCCAGTACTTC. Amino acid sequence: CASSIAGLGETQYF.

V usage is TRBV28 and J usage is TRBJ2-7; TRBD1 matches 10 bases. Germline V gene data show CDR1 as MDHEN and CDR2 as SYDVKM. The V and J ends lost 3 bases and 3 bases, in that order; junction bases with no gene match: 2. The CDR3 has 14 residues. This chain's CDR3 is CASSLDRGNYEQYF. For the CDR3, the DNA is TGTGCCAGCAGTTTGGACAGGGGGAACTACGAGCAGTACTTC.

This clone was seen a single time. The genes are TRBV10-3 and TRBJ1-1; 8 bases match TRBD1. V dropped 5 bases and J dropped 5; count of bases not matched to a gene: 7. There are 14 residues in the CDR3. Germline V gene lookup returns CDR1 ENHRY and CDR2 SYGVKD. CDR3 amino acids: CAISRGQGGTEAFF. The CDR3 DNA follows: TGTGCCATCAGTAGAGGACAGGGTGGTACTGAAGCTTTCTTT.

This chain uses TRBV19 with TRBJ2-7; D possibly corresponds to TRBD1 (7 bases). The CDR3 extends over 16 amino acids. V shed 3 bases and J shed 6 bases, with 21 bases lying between them. CDR1 LNHDA and CDR2 SQIVND come from the germline V gene (reference sequence). DNA for the CDR3: TGTGCCAGTAGTATTGAGGGGCAGACAGGGACTGGCGAGCAGTACTTC. Protein sequence: CASSIEGQTGTGEQYF.

In this sample, this clone turned up a few times. The chain joins TRBV28 to TRBJ2-1; 7 nucleotides line up with TRBD1. The germline V gene encodes CDR1 MDHEN and CDR2 SYDVKM. The CDR3 contains 14 residues. The junction had 9 bases not matched to a gene; V was cut back by 6 bases and J by 7 bases. The CDR3 is CASRPEGANNEQFF. The DNA of the CDR3 is TGTGCCAGCAGGCCAGAGGGGGCAAATAATGAGCAGTTCTTC. Full variable domain (missing parts from reference TRBV28 and TRBJ2-1): DVKVTQSSRYLVKRTGEKVFLECVQDMDHENMFWYRQDPGLGLRLIYFSYDVKMKEKGDIPEGYSVSREKKERFSLILESASTNQTSMYLCASRPEGANNEQFFGPGTRLTVL.

The genes are TRBV9 and TRBJ2-3; TRBD2 matches at 8 bases. The CDR3 sequence is 15 residues long. CDR1 and CDR2 from the germline V gene are SGDLS and YYNGEE. V lost 1 base, J lost 6 bases, and 7 bases stayed unmatched. DNA for the CDR3: TGTGCCAGCAGCGTATTAGCGGGGCCCCCGGATACGCAGTATTTT. This codes for CASSVLAGPPDTQYF. Based on the CDR3 plus reference TRBV9 and TRBJ2-3, the full variable domain is DSGVTQTPKHLITATGQRVTLRCSPRSGDLSVYWYQQSLDQGLQFLIQYYNGEERAKGNILERFSAQQFPDLHSELNLSSLELGDSALYFCASSVLAGPPDTQYFGPGTRLTVL.

The chain carries TRBV30 and TRBJ2-3; 13 positions agree with TRBD2. CDR1 and CDR2 (germline): GTSNPN, SVGIG (reference sequence). The CDR3 loop spans 16 amino acids. Trimming removed 5 bases from V and 3 bases from J; junction bases left unmatched: 8. The CDR3 sequence: CAWGLAGVLGTDTQYF. In DNA form, the CDR3 reads TGTGCCTGGGGACTAGCGGGAGTGTTGGGGACAGATACGCAGTATTTT.

The rearrangement uses TRBV6-1 and TRBJ2-1; 10 positions agree with TRBD2. The CDR3 has 15 amino acids. From germline, CDR1 is MNHNS and CDR2 SASEGT. The junction had 11 bases not matched to a gene; V was cut back by 8 bases and J by 7 bases. In nucleotides, the CDR3 is TGTGCCAGCGGCCTTAGCGGGAGGAAGTATAATGAGCAGTTCTTC. Residues: CASGLSGRKYNEQFF.

On this clone: Germline and junction disagree at one end, which may indicate a read error. The chain employs TRBV15 and TRBJ2-7, with 9 bases aligning to TRBD1. From germline, CDR1 is LNHNV and CDR2 YYDKDF (reference sequence). The length of the CDR3 is 13 residues. In nucleotides, the CDR3 is TGTGCCACCAGCAGGGGATACCGGGACAGGGCTTCCTTC. It is translated as CATSRGYRDRASF.